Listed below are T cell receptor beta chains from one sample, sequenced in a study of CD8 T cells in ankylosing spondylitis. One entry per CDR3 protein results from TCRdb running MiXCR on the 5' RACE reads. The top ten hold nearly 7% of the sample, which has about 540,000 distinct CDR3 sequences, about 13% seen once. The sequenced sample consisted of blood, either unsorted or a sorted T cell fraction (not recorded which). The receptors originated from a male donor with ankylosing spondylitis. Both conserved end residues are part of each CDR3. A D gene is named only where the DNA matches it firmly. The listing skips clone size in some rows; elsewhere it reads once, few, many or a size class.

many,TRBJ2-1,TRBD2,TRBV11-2,TGTGCCAGCAGGGGCCTAGCGGCTTACAATGAGCAGTTCTTC,CASRGLAAYNEQFF
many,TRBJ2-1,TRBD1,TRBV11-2,TGTGCCAGCAGCCCCGTCCAGGCAGGGGGCTACAATGAGCAGTTCTTC,CASSPVQAGGYNEQFF
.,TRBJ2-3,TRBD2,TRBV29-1,TGCAGCGTTGAAGACGTCCTTAGCGGGAGGGTGACAGATACGCAGTATTTT,CSVEDVLSGRVTDTQYF
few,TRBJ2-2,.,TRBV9,TGTGCCAGCAGCCCACAGGTGAACACCGGGGAGCTGTTTTTT,CASSPQVNTGELFF
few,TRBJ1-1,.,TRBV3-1,TGTGCCAGCAGCCAAGGATATGAGGGGGGCACTGAAGCTTTCTTT,CASSQGYEGGTEAFF
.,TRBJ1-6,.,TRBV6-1,TGTGCCAGCAGTGTGAACCCAAAAGGGGCGGATTCACCCCTCCACTTT,CASSVNPKGADSPLHF
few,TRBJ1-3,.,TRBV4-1,TGCGCCAGCAGCCGGAGGGGGTTCTATGGAAACACCATATATTTT,CASSRRGFYGNTIYF
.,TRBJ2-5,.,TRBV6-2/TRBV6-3,TGTGCCAGCAGTTACTCGGGGCCCCCGGGCCAGTACTTC,CASSYSGPPGQYF
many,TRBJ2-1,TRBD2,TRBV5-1,TGCGCCAGCAGCTTGTCGCTAGCGGGAGCCACGGAGCAGTTCTTC,CASSLSLAGATEQFF
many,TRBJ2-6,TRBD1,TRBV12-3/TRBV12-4,TGTGCCAGCAGCGCGACAGGGTTGCCCAACGTCCTGACTTTC,CASSATGLPNVLTF
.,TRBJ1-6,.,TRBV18,TGTGCCAGCTCACCGGGATCACAGGTGGTATATTCACCCCTCCACTTT,CASSPGSQVVYSPLHF
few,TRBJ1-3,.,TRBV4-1,TGCGCCAGCAGCCAAGAACTGGCCGGGGCTGGAAACACCATATATTTT,CASSQELAGAGNTIYF
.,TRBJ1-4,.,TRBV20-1,TGCAGTGCTAGACCAGGACTGGGGAATGAAAAACTGTTTTTT,CSARPGLGNEKLFF
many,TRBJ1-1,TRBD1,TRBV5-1,TGCGCCAGCAGCATGACAGGGCGGAACACTGAAGCTTTCTTT,CASSMTGRNTEAFF
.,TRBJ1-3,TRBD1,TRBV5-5,TGTGCCAGCAGCTTGCAGGGGGCTCAAAACACCATATATTTT,CASSLQGAQNTIYF